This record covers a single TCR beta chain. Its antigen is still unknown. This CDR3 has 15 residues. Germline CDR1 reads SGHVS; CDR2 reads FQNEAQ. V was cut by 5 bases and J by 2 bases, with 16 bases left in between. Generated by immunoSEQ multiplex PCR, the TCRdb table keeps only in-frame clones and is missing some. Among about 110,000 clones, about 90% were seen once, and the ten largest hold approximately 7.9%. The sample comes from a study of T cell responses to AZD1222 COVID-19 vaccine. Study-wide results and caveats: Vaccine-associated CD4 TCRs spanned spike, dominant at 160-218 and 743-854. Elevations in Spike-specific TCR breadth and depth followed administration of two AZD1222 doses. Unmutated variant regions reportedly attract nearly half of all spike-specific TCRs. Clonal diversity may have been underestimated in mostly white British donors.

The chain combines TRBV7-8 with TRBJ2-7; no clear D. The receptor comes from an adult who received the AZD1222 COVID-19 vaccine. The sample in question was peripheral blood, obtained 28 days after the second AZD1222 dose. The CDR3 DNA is TGTGCCAGCAGCAACCGGGCCCACTCTCCCTACGAGCAGTACTTC. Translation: CASSNRAHSPYEQYF.